The T cell receptor beta chain under discussion was sequenced for a study of control samples from healthy donors and cancer patients. V trimming: 3 bases; J trimming: 4 bases; junction bases outside the gene matches: 14. The length of the CDR3 is 17 residues. Germline V CDR1 and CDR2: SGHNT, YYREEE (reference sequence). TCRdb keeps only in-frame clones here, not all; method: immunoSEQ multiplex PCR. The sample yields tens of thousands of clones, about 88% seen once. This sequence was found in a woman in her 70s in good health. Sequenced material: blood. The chain is built from TRBV5-4 and TRBJ1-2, with 8 nucleotides matching TRBD1. The CDR3: CASSSGQGQAWAYGYTF. CDR3 nucleotides: TGTGCCAGCAGCTCTGGACAGGGCCAAGCATGGGCCTATGGCTACACCTTC. The full variable domain, completed using reference TRBV5-4 and TRBJ1-2, is ETGVTQSPTHLIKTRGQQVTLRCSSQSGHNTVSWYQQALGQGPQFIFQYYREEENGRGNFPPRFSGLQFPNYSSELNVNALELDDSALYLCASSSGQGQAWAYGYTFGSGTRLTVV.